This T cell receptor (beta chain) is drawn from a study of blood T cell repertoires in COVID-19. This CDR3 has 17 amino acids. The germline gives CDR1 SGHVS, CDR2 FQNEAQ. The ends lost 1 base at V and 10 bases at J; junction bases unmatched: 13. Method: immunoSEQ multiplex PCR; TCRdb's copy keeps in-frame clones and lacks some. The table lists roughly 570,000 clones, 85% to 90% of them singletons. Patients of the Seattle cohort, enrolled during active infection, were followed longitudinally. The sample comprised peripheral blood. This receptor was obtained from a woman aged 45-60 years with COVID-19, enrolled during active disease. This rearrangement joins TRBV7-8 to TRBJ1-6; 7 bases map to TRBD1. The CDR3 loop is CASSLGSRGRAGSPLHF. The CDR3 region has the DNA TGTGCCAGCAGCTTAGGGAGTAGGGGGCGAGCCGGGTCACCCCTCCACTTT.